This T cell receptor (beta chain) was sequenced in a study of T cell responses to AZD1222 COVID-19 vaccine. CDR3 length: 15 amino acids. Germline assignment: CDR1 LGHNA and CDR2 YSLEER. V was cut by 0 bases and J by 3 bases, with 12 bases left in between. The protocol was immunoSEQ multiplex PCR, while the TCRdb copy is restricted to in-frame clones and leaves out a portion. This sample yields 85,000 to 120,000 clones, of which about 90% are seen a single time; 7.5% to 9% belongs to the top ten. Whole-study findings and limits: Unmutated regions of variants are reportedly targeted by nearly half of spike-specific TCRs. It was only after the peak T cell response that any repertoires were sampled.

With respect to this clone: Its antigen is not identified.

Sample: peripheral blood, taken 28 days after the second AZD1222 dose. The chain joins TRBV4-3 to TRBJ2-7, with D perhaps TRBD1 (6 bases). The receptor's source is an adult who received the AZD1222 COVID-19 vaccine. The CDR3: CASSQERTEDYEQYF. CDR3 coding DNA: TGCGCCAGCAGCCAAGAAAGGACAGAAGACTACGAGCAGTACTTC.